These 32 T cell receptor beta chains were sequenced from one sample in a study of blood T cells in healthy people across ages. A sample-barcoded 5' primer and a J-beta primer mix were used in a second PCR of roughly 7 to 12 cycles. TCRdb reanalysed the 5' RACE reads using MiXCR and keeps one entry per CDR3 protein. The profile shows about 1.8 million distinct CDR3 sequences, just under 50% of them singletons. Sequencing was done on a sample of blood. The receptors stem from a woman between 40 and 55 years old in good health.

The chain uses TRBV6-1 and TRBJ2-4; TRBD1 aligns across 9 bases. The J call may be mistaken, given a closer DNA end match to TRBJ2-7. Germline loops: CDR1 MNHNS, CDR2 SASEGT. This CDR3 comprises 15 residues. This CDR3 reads CASLSPGQGVDEQYF. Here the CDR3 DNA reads TGTGCCAGCCTAAGCCCGGGACAGGGAGTGGACGAGCAGTACTTC.

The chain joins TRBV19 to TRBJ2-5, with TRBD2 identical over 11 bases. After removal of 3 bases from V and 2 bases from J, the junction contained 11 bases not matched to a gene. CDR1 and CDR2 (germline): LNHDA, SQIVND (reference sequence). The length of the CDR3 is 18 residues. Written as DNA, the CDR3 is TGTGCCAGTAGTATCCGACTAGCGGGGCTAGAGCGGCAAGAGACCCAGTACTTC. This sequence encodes CASSIRLAGLERQETQYF. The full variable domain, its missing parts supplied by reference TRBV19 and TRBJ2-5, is DGGITQSPKYLFRKEGQNVTLSCEQNLNHDAMYWYRQDPGQGLRLIYYSQIVNDFQKGDIAEGYSVSREKKESFPLTVTSAQKNPTAFYLCASSIRLAGLERQETQYFGPGTRLLVL.

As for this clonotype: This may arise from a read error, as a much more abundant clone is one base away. CDR3 nucleotides: TGTGCCAGCAGCTTGGGGGGGGCCCAGAATGAGCAGTACTTC. Its translation is CASSLGGAQNEQYF. The chain is built from TRBV11-1 and TRBJ2-5; tentatively, D is TRBD2 (7 bases). V shed 3 bases and J shed 11 bases, with 19 bases lying between them. The CDR3 covers 14 residues. Per germline, CDR1 SGHAT and CDR2 FQDESV (reference sequence).

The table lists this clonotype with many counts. The CDR3: CASTRETQETQYF. The CDR3 nucleotides are TGTGCCAGCACCCGGGAAACTCAAGAGACCCAGTACTTC. This chain uses TRBV13 with TRBJ2-5; a possible D gene is TRBD2 (5 bases). Germline V CDR1 and CDR2: PRHDT, FYEKMQ (reference sequence). This CDR3 is 13 amino acids long. Trimming stripped 7 bases from V and 2 bases from J, with 11 bases between.

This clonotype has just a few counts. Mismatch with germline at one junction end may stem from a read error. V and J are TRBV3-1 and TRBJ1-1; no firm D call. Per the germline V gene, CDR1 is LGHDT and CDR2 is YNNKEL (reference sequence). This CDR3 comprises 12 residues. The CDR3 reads CVSSHSRAEAFF. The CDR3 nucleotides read TGTGTCAGCAGCCATTCCCGCGCTGAAGCTTTCTTT.

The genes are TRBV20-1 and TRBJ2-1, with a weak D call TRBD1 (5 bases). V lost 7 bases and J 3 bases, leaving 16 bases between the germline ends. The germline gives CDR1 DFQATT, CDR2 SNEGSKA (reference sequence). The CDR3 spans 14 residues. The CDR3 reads CSVPLRQGYNEQFF. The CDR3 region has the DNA TGCAGTGTTCCCCTCCGGCAGGGCTACAATGAGCAGTTCTTC.

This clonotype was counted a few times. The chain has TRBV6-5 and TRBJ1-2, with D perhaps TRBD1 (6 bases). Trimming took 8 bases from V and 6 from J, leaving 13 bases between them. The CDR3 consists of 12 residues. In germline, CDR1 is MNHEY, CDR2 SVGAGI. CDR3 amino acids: CASYRVADGYTF. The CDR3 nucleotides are TGTGCCAGCTACAGGGTTGCGGATGGCTACACCTTC.

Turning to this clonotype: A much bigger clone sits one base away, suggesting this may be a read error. The CDR3 sequence is CASSLHPGNSYTF. CDR3 nucleotide sequence: TGTGCCAGCAGTTTACACCCTGGCAATAGCTACACCTTC. The J gene is TRBJ1-2, the V gene TRBV27, with D unclear. Germline CDR1 is MNHEY and CDR2 is SMNVEV (reference sequence). The CDR3 consists of 13 residues. Trimming removed 2 bases at V and 9 bases at J, with 13 bases between.

CDR3 nucleotides: TGTGCCAGCAGTTACGGGATAGGCGACCCCTACGAGCAGTACTTC. Protein sequence: CASSYGIGDPYEQYF. This rearrangement joins TRBV6-2 or TRBV6-3 to TRBJ2-4; no reliable D call. Judging by the DNA end, TRBJ2-7 fits better; the J call may be wrong. The length of the CDR3 is 15 residues. In germline, CDR1 is MNHEY, CDR2 SVGEGT.

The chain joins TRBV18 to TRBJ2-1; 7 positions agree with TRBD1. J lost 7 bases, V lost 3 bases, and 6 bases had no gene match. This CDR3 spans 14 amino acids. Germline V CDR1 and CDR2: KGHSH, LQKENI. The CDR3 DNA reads TGTGCCAGCTCACCTTCCGGGACAGCTAATGAGCAGTTCTTC. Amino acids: CASSPSGTANEQFF.

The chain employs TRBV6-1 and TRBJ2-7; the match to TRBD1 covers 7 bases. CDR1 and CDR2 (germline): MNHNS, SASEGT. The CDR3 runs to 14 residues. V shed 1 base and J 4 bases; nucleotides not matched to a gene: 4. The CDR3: CASSEEQGWYEQYF. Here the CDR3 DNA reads TGTGCCAGCAGTGAAGAACAGGGGTGGTACGAGCAGTACTTC.

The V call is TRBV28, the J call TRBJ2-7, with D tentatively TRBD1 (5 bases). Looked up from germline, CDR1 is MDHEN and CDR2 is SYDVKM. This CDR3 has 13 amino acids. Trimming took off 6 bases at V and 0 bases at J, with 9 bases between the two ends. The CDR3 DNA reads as TGTGCCAGCAGGGCCCAGGGCTCCTACGAGCAGTACTTC. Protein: CASRAQGSYEQYF.

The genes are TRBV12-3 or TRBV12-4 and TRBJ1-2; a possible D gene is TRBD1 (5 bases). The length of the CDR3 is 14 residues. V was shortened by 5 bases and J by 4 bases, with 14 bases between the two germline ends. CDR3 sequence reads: CASSLDISRYGYTF. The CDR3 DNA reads TGTGCCAGCAGTCTGGACATTTCCCGCTATGGCTACACCTTC.

Here the CDR3 reads CASSQGWVTDTQYF. The CDR3 nucleotides are TGTGCCAGCAGCCAGGGATGGGTCACAGATACGCAGTATTTT. The gene calls are TRBV9 and TRBJ2-3; weak D call: TRBD1 (5 bases). Germline V gene sequence: CDR1 SGDLS, CDR2 YYNGEE. Trimming removed 4 bases at V and 2 bases at J, with 11 bases between. This CDR3 comprises 14 residues.

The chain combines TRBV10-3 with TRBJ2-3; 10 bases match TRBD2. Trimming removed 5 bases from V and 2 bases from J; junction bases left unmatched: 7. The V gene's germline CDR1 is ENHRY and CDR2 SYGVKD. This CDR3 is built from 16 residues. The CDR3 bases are TGTGCCATCAGTAGGGCTAGCGGGGGCCCCACAGATACGCAGTATTTT. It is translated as CAISRASGGPTDTQYF.

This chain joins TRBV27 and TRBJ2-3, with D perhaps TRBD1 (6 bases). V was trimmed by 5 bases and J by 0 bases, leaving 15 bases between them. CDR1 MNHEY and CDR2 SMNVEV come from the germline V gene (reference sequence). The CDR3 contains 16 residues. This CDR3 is CASSPPTRGSTDTQYF. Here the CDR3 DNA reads TGTGCCAGCAGTCCACCCACGAGGGGGAGCACAGATACGCAGTATTTT.

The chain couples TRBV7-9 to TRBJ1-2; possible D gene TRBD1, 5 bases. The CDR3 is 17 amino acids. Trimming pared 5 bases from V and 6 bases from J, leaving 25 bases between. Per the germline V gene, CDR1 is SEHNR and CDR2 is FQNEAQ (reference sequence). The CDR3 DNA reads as TGTGCCAGCAGCCCACTGAGGGGCAGGACTCTGATCCATGGCTACACCTTC. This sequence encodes CASSPLRGRTLIHGYTF.

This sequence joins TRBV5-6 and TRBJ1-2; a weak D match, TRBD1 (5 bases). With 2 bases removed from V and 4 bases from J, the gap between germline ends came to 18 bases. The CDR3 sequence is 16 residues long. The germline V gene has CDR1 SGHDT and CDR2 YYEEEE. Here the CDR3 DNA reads TGTGCCAGCAGCTTTCTTTTTGAGGGACCCCTCTATGGCTACACCTTC. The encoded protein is CASSFLFEGPLYGYTF.

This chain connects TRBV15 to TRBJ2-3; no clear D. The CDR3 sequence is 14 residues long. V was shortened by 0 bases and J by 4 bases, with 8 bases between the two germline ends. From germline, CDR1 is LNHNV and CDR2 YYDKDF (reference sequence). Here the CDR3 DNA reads TGTGCCACCAGCAGAGATGTAAGTTCAGATACGCAGTATTTT. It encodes CATSRDVSSDTQYF.

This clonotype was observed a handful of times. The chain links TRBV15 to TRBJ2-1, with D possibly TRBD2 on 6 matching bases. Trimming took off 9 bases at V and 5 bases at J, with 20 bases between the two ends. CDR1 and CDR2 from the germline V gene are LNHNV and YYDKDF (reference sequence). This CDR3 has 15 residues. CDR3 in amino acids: CATPGPAGHNNEQFF. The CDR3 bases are TGTGCCACTCCCGGTCCGGCGGGGCATAACAATGAGCAGTTCTTC.

CDR3 residues: CATSDSGTGGFNEQYF. The CDR3 DNA follows: TGTGCCACCAGTGATTCCGGGACAGGGGGGTTCAATGAGCAGTACTTC. V is TRBV24-1 and J is TRBJ2-5; 11 bases fit TRBD1. CDR1 KGHDR and CDR2 SFDVKD come from the germline V gene. V lost 2 bases and J lost 11; bases outside the gene matches: 12. The CDR3 spans 16 residues.

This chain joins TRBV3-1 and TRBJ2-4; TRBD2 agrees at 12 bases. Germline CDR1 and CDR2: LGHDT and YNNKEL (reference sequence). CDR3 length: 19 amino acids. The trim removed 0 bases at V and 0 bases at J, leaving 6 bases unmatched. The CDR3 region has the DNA TGTGCCAGCAGCCAAGAGATGACTAGCGGGGGAGAAGCCAAAAACATTCAGTACTTC. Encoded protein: CASSQEMTSGGEAKNIQYF.

The CDR3 reads CASRFGTTYEQYF. CDR3 nucleotides: TGTGCCAGCCGTTTTGGGACTACTTACGAGCAGTACTTC. The chain employs TRBV6-5 and TRBJ2-7; 7 nucleotides agree with TRBD2. With V trimmed by 8 bases and J by 4 bases, 8 bases remained unmatched. CDR1 and CDR2 (germline): MNHEY, SVGAGI. The CDR3 is 13 amino acids.

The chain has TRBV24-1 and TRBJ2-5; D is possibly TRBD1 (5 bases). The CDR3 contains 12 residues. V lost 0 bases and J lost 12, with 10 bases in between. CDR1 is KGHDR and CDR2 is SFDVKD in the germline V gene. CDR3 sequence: CATSDLTGEEYF. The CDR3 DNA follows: TGTGCCACCAGTGATTTGACAGGAGAGGAGTACTTC.

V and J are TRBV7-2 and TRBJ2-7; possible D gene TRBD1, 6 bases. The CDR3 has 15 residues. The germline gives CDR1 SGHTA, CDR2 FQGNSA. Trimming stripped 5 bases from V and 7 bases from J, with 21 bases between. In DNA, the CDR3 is TGTGCCAGCAGCGTAACGTCGTCTGGGGGCCAGGAGCAGTACTTC. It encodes CASSVTSSGGQEQYF.

CDR3 bases: TGTGCCAGCAGTCGTACAGGGAACTCTAACTATGGCTACACCTTC. This sequence encodes CASSRTGNSNYGYTF. The V gene is TRBV13, the J gene TRBJ1-2; D might be TRBD1 (6 bases). The CDR3 has 15 residues. V was clipped by 6 bases and J by 0 bases, with 14 bases between them. Per germline, CDR1 PRHDT and CDR2 FYEKMQ (reference sequence). The full variable domain, its missing parts supplied by reference TRBV13 and TRBJ1-2, is AAGVIQSPRHLIKEKRETATLKCYPIPRHDTVYWYQQGPGQDPQFLISFYEKMQSDKGSIPDRFSAQQFSDYHSELNMSSLELGDSALYFCASSRTGNSNYGYTFGSGTRLTVV.

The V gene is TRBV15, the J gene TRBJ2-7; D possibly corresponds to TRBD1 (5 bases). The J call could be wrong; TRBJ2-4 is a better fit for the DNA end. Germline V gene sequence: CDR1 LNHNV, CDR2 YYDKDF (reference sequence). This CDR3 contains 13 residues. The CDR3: CATSRERGNIQYF. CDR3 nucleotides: TGTGCCACCAGCAGAGAAAGGGGAAACATTCAGTACTTC.

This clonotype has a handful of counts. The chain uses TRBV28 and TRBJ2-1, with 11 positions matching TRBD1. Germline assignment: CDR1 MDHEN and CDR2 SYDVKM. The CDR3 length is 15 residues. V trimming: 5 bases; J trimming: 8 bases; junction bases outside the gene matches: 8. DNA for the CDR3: TGTGCCAGCAGTCTCCCCGGGACAGGGGGAGATGAGCAGTTCTTC. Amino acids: CASSLPGTGGDEQFF.

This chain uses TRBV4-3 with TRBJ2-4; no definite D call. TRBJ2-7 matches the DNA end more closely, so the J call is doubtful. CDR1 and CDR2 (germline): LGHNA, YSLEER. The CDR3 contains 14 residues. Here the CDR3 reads CASSQDWSPSEQYF. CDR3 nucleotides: TGCGCCAGCAGCCAAGACTGGTCGCCCAGCGAGCAGTACTTC.

The CDR3 region has the DNA TGCAGTGCCCCTACGGGACCGAACTCCTACGAGCAGTACTTC. Translated, it gives CSAPTGPNSYEQYF. The chain has TRBV20-1 and TRBJ2-7, with D possibly being TRBD1 or TRBD2 (5 bases each). V lost 6 bases, J lost 0 bases, and 15 bases lay in between. Germline V CDR1 and CDR2: DFQATT, SNEGSKA (reference sequence). The CDR3 has 14 residues.

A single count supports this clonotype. In DNA form, the CDR3 reads TGTGCCAGCAATGTGTTGGGACCTAACTATGGCTACACCTTC. Translation: CASNVLGPNYGYTF. The V call is TRBV6-1, the J call TRBJ1-2, with D tentatively TRBD1 (5 bases). Germline values: CDR1 MNHNS, CDR2 SASEGT. V was cut by 7 bases and J by 0 bases, with 12 bases left in between. This CDR3 is built from 14 residues.

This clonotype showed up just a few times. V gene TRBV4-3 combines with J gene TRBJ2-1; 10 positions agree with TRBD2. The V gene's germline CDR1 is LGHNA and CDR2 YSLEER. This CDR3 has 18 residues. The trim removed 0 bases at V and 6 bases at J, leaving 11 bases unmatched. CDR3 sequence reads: CASSQDFVSLAGANEQFF. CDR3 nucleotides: TGCGCCAGCAGCCAAGATTTTGTCTCGCTAGCGGGGGCCAATGAGCAGTTCTTC.